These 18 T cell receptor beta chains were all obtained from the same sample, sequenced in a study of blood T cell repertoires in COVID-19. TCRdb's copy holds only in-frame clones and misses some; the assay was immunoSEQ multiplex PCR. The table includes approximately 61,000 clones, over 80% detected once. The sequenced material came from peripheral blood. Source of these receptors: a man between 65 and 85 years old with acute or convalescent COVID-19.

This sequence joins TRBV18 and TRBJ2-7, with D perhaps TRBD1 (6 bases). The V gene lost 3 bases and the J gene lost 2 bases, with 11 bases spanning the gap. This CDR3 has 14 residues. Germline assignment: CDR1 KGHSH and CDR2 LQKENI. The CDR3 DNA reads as TGTGCCAGCTCACCTCCGGGACAACCCTACGAGCAGTACTTC. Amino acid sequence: CASSPPGQPYEQYF.

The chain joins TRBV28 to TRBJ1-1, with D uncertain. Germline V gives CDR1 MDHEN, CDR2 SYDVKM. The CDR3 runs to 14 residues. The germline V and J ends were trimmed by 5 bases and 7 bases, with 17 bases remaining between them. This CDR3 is CASSTDLRGGEAFF. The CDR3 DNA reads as TGTGCCAGCAGTACAGATCTTCGGGGAGGTGAAGCTTTCTTT.

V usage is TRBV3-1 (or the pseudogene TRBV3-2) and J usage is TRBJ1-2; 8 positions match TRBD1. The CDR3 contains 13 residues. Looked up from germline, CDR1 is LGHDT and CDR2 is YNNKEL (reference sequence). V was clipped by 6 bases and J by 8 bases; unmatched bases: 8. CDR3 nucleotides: TGTGCCAGCAGTCGACAGGGGTGGAGCGGCTACACCTTC. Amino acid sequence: CASSRQGWSGYTF.

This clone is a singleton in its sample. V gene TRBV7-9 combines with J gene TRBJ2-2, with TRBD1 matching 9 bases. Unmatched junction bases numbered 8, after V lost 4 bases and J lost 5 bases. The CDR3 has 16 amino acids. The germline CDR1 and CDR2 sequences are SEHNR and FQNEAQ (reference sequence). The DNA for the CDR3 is TGTGCCAGCAGCTCCCCTACTGACAGGGGGACCGGGGAGCTGTTTTTT. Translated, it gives CASSSPTDRGTGELFF.

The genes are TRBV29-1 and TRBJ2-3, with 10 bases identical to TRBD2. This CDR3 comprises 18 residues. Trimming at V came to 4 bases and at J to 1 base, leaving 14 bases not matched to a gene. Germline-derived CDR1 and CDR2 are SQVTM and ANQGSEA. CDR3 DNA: TGCAGCGTTGGGCCACCCCAGCGGGGGGGCCTTGGCACAGATACGCAGTATTTT. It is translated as CSVGPPQRGGLGTDTQYF.

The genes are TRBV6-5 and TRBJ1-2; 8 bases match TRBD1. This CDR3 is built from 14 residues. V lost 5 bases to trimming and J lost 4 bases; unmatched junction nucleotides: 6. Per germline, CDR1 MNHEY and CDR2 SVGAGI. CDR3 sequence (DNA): TGTGCCAGCAGTATAACAGGGGGAATCTATGGCTACACCTTC. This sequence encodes CASSITGGIYGYTF.

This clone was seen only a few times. The chain's CDR3 is CASSSPGQGAYEQYF. In DNA, the CDR3 is TGTGCCAGCAGCTCCCCGGGACAGGGGGCTTACGAGCAGTACTTC. The chain carries TRBV5-4 and TRBJ2-7, with 12 bases lining up with TRBD1. Trimming took 3 bases from V and 4 from J; bases not matched to a gene: 5. Germline V gene data show CDR1 as SGHNT and CDR2 as YYREEE (reference sequence). The CDR3 is 15 amino acids. Looking up the rest from reference TRBV5-4 and TRBJ2-7 gives the full variable domain: ETGVTQSPTHLIKTRGQQVTLRCSSQSGHNTVSWYQQALGQGPQFIFQYYREEENGRGNFPPRFSGLQFPNYSSELNVNALELDDSALYLCASSSPGQGAYEQYFGPGTRLTVT.

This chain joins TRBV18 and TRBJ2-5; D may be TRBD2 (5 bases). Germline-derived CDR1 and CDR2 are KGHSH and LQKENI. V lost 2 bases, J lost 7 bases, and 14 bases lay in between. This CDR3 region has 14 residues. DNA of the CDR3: TGTGCCAGCTCACCAATAAAAGGCGAGGGGACCCAGTACTTC. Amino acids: CASSPIKGEGTQYF.

The CDR3 region has the DNA TGTGCCAGCTTCATGGGGGGTGAGCAGTTCTTC. This encodes CASFMGGEQFF. The chain is built from TRBV6-6 and TRBJ2-1, with a possible D match to TRBD2 (6 bases). Germline CDR1 is MNHNY and CDR2 is SVGAGI (reference sequence). This CDR3 is 11 amino acids long. The germline V and J ends were trimmed by 8 bases and 9 bases, with 11 bases remaining between them.

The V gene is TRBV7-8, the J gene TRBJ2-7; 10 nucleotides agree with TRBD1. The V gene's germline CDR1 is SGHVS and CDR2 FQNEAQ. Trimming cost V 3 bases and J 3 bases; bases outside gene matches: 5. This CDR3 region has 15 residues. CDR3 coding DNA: TGTGCCAGCAGCTTTATCGGGACAGGGGACTACGAGCAGTACTTC. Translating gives CASSFIGTGDYEQYF.

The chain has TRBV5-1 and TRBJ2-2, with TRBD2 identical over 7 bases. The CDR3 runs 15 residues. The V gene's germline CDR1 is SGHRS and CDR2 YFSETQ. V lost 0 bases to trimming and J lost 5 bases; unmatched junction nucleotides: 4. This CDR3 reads CASSLESGGTGELFF. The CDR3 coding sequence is TGCGCCAGCAGCTTGGAATCGGGAGGTACCGGGGAGCTGTTTTTT.

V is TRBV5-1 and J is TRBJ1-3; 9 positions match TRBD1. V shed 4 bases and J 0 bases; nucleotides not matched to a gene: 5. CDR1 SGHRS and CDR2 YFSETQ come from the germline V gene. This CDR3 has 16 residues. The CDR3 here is CASSRDRALSGNTIYF. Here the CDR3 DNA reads TGCGCCAGCAGCAGGGACAGGGCCCTCTCTGGAAACACCATATATTTT.

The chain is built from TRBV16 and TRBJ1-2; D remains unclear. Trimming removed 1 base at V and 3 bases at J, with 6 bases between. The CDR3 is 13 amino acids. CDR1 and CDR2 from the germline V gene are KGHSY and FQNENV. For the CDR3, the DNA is TGTGCCAGCAGCCAATTAACAGACTATGGCTACACCTTC. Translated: CASSQLTDYGYTF. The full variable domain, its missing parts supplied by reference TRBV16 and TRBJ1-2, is GEEVAQTPKHLVRGEGQKAKLYCAPIKGHSYVFWYQQVLKNEFKFLISFQNENVFDETGMPKERFSAKCLPNSPCSLEIQATKLEDSAVYFCASSQLTDYGYTFGSGTRLTVV.

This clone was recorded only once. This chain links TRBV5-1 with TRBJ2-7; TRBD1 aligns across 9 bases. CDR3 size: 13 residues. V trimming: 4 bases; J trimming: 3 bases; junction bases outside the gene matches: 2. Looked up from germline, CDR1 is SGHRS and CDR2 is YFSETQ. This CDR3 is CASSEDRGYEQYF. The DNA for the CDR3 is TGCGCCAGCAGCGAGGACAGGGGCTACGAGCAGTACTTC.

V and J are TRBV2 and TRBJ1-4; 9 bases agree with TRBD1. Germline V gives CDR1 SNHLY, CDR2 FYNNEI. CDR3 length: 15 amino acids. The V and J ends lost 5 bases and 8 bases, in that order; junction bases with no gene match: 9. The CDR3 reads CASSSTGQGPEKLFF. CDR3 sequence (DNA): TGTGCCAGCAGTTCGACGGGACAGGGACCCGAAAAACTGTTTTTT.

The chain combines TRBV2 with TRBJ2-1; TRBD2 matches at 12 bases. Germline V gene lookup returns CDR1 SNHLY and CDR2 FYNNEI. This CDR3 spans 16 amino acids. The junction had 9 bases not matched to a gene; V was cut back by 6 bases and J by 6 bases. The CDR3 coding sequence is TGTGCCAGCAGGACAACTAGCGGGGGGATCAGCAATGAGCAGTTCTTC. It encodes CASRTTSGGISNEQFF. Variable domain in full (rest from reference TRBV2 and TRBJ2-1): EPEVTQTPSHQVTQMGQEVILRCVPISNHLYFYWYRQILGQKVEFLVSFYNNEISEKSEIFDDQFSVERPDGSNFTLKIRSTKLEDSAMYFCASRTTSGGISNEQFFGPGTRLTVL.

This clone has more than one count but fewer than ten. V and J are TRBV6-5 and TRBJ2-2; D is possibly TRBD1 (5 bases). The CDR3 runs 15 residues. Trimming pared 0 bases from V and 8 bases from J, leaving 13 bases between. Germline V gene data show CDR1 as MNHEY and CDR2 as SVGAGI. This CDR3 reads CASSYSWGSVGELFF. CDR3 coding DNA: TGTGCCAGCAGTTACTCGTGGGGCTCCGTGGGGGAGCTGTTTTTT.

CDR3: CASSQETGIGYGYTF. CDR3 nucleotides: TGCGCCAGCAGCCAAGAGACAGGGATCGGCTATGGCTACACCTTC. This sequence joins TRBV4-1 and TRBJ1-2; the match to TRBD1 covers 7 bases. Germline V gene lookup returns CDR1 MGHRA and CDR2 YSYEKL. The trim removed 0 bases at V and 4 bases at J, leaving 5 bases unmatched. This CDR3 region has 15 residues.